The 14 T cell receptor beta chains in this list originate from one sample, sequenced in a study of cytomegalovirus exposure and HLA in healthy donors. Here immunoSEQ multiplex PCR was the method, and the copy in TCRdb shows in-frame clones only, minus some. The sample consists of over 85,000 clones, roughly 89% of them appearing once. Sequenced sample: PBMCs. Every receptor here comes from a woman between 18 and 29 years old in good health and CMV-seronegative.

This clone was picked up a small number of times. The chain uses TRBV28 and TRBJ1-5; D is perhaps TRBD1 (6 bases). Germline CDR1 and CDR2: MDHEN and SYDVKM. CDR3 size: 13 residues. Trimming cost V 5 bases and J 7 bases, with 12 bases left between them. The CDR3 sequence is CASSGGGYQPQHF. CDR3 nucleotides: TGTGCCAGCAGTGGGGGCGGGTACCAGCCCCAGCATTTT.

V and J are TRBV6-1 and TRBJ2-5; a possible D gene is TRBD2 (5 bases). Germline V gene data show CDR1 as MNHNS and CDR2 as SASEGT. Trimming stripped 0 bases from V and 10 bases from J, with 12 bases between. The CDR3 is 13 amino acids. The chain's CDR3 is CASSEARERSQYF. As DNA, the CDR3 is TGTGCCAGCAGTGAAGCTCGGGAACGGAGCCAGTACTTC.

The chain combines TRBV27 with TRBJ2-5; tentative D call: TRBD1 (6 bases). Germline assignment: CDR1 MNHEY and CDR2 SMNVEV (reference sequence). Trimming took off 5 bases at V and 2 bases at J, with 15 bases between the two ends. The length of the CDR3 is 15 residues. This CDR3 reads CASSLQTGLQETQYF. The CDR3 DNA follows: TGTGCCAGCAGTCTCCAGACAGGCCTACAAGAGACCCAGTACTTC.

A few counts support this clone. The CDR3 DNA reads TGTGCCAGCAGCTACACGGCGGCATCGGATACGCAGTATTTT. Translation gives CASSYTAASDTQYF. The chain carries TRBV7-3 and TRBJ2-3; D is unclear. Germline CDR1 is SGHTA and CDR2 is FQGTGA. The CDR3 loop spans 14 amino acids. Trimming cost V 4 bases and J 6 bases, with 14 bases left between them. Full variable domain (remainder filled in from reference TRBV7-3 and TRBJ2-3): GAGVSQTPSNKVTEKGKYVELRCDPISGHTALYWYRQSLGQGPEFLIYFQGTGAADDSGLPNDRFFAVRPEGSVSTLKIQRTERGDSAVYLCASSYTAASDTQYFGPGTRLTVL.

The chain couples TRBV29-1 to TRBJ2-2, with TRBD2 matching over 8 bases. The CDR3 sequence is 15 residues long. Germline V lookup: CDR1 SQVTM, CDR2 ANQGSEA. The V segment lost 6 bases and the J segment 2 bases; nucleotides outside the gene matches: 8. The CDR3 loop is CSVVTSGTNTGELFF. CDR3 sequence (DNA): TGCAGCGTCGTAACTAGCGGCACCAACACCGGGGAGCTGTTTTTT.

The chain employs TRBV7-6 and TRBJ1-2, with D tentatively TRBD1 (6 bases). This CDR3 is 14 amino acids long. The germline gives CDR1 SGHVS, CDR2 FNYEAQ. Deletions cut 1 base from V and 5 bases from J, with 11 bases between. The CDR3 region is CASSLGDTGYGYTF. CDR3 DNA: TGTGCCAGCAGCTTAGGGGACACAGGGTATGGCTACACCTTC.

The chain links TRBV10-3 to TRBJ1-1; possible D gene TRBD1, 5 bases. The V and J ends lost 0 bases and 3 bases respectively, with 5 bases between them. Germline V CDR1 and CDR2: ENHRY, SYGVKD. The CDR3 covers 13 residues. The CDR3 sequence: CAISESGDTEAFF. For the CDR3, the DNA is TGTGCCATCAGTGAGTCAGGGGACACTGAAGCTTTCTTT.

V is TRBV9 and J is TRBJ2-3, with D hard to call. The CDR3 runs 15 residues. Trimming cost V 4 bases and J 3 bases, with 15 bases left between them. The germline gives CDR1 SGDLS, CDR2 YYNGEE. CDR3 sequence reads: CASSTDPIATDTQYF. Written as DNA, the CDR3 is TGTGCCAGCAGCACCGACCCGATAGCTACAGATACGCAGTATTTT.

The V call is TRBV28, the J call TRBJ2-7; 10 bases align to TRBD1. The CDR3 extends over 15 amino acids. In germline, CDR1 is MDHEN, CDR2 SYDVKM. Trimming cost V 7 bases and J 1 base; bases outside gene matches: 7. The CDR3 here is CASTDRGRRSYEQYF. The CDR3 region has the DNA TGTGCCAGCACCGACAGGGGGCGCCGATCCTACGAGCAGTACTTC.

The CDR3 sequence: CASSFISNQPQHF. In DNA, the CDR3 is TGTGCCAGCAGTTTCATTAGCAATCAGCCCCAGCATTTT. The gene calls are TRBV2 and TRBJ1-5; D unresolved. V lost 5 bases and J 0 bases, leaving 5 bases between the germline ends. Germline loops: CDR1 SNHLY, CDR2 FYNNEI. CDR3 length equals 13 residues.

The rearrangement uses TRBV9 and TRBJ1-2; no clear D. The CDR3 extends over 13 amino acids. Germline CDR1 and CDR2: SGDLS and YYNGEE. V lost 4 bases and J lost 4, with 11 bases in between. CDR3 loop: CASSPFGSYGYTF. The CDR3 DNA reads as TGTGCCAGCAGCCCTTTTGGGAGCTATGGCTACACCTTC.

The chain combines TRBV29-1 with TRBJ2-1; TRBD1 matches at 8 bases. Germline loops: CDR1 SQVTM, CDR2 ANQGSEA. This CDR3 spans 15 amino acids. V lost 0 bases to trimming and J lost 5 bases; unmatched junction nucleotides: 6. CDR3 in DNA: TGCAGCGTTGAAGATGGGGACAGGAGACACAATGAGCAGTTCTTC. Its translation is CSVEDGDRRHNEQFF.

The chain employs TRBV9 and TRBJ2-1, with 11 positions matching TRBD2. Unmatched junction bases numbered 1, after V lost 3 bases and J lost 2 bases. Germline V gene sequence: CDR1 SGDLS, CDR2 YYNGEE. The CDR3 loop spans 15 amino acids. The CDR3 region is CASSEGLAAYNEQFF. DNA for the CDR3: TGTGCCAGCAGCGAGGGACTAGCGGCCTACAATGAGCAGTTCTTC. The complete variable domain, with remaining parts taken from reference TRBV9 and TRBJ2-1, reads DSGVTQTPKHLITATGQRVTLRCSPRSGDLSVYWYQQSLDQGLQFLIQYYNGEERAKGNILERFSAQQFPDLHSELNLSSLELGDSALYFCASSEGLAAYNEQFFGPGTRLTVL.

The chain employs TRBV7-3 and TRBJ2-5; 8 bases match TRBD1. There are 15 residues in the CDR3. V trimming: 5 bases; J trimming: 9 bases; junction bases outside the gene matches: 14. Germline V CDR1 and CDR2: SGHTA, FQGTGA. The DNA for the CDR3 is TGTGCCAGCAGCCCTACCCCCTCACAGGGGGTGGCCCAGTACTTC. Protein: CASSPTPSQGVAQYF.